A single sample is the source of the 15 T cell receptor beta chains below, sequenced in a study of shared clonotypes between healthy human individuals. Method: immunoSEQ multiplex PCR; TCRdb's copy keeps in-frame clones and lacks some. The sample holds about 1 million clones, about three quarters seen once. The specimen was memory CD4+ T cells sorted from blood. The subset is: CD45RA-negative fraction. The receptors shown here come from a man between 18 and 29 years old in good health.

The chain couples TRBV7-6 to TRBJ2-1, with TRBD2 as a possible D gene (6 bases). From germline, CDR1 is SGHVS and CDR2 FNYEAQ. The CDR3 runs to 14 residues. V was shortened by 2 bases and J by 1 base, with 6 bases between the two germline ends. The chain's CDR3 is CASSLRGSYNEQFF. The CDR3 nucleotides are TGTGCCAGCAGCTTACGGGGGTCCTACAATGAGCAGTTCTTC. Together with reference TRBV7-6 and TRBJ2-1, the CDR3 gives the full variable domain: GAGVSQSPRYKVTKRGQDVALRCDPISGHVSLYWYRQALGQGPEFLTYFNYEAQQDKSGLPNDRFSAERPEGSISTLTIQRTEQRDSAMYRCASSLRGSYNEQFFGPGTRLTVL.

The CDR3 nucleotides read TGTGCCAGCAGACCCTCGGGCAGGGGAAAAGAGACCCAGTACTTC. Translating it yields CASRPSGRGKETQYF. V and J are TRBV25-1 and TRBJ2-5, with D possibly matching TRBD1 (6 bases). Germline CDR1 is MGHDK and CDR2 is SYGVNS. This CDR3 region has 15 residues. The V and J ends lost 6 bases and 3 bases respectively, with 17 bases between them.

Regarding this clone: Other nucleotide sequences from this sample produce the same CDR3. The chain carries TRBV27 and TRBJ2-5, with D hard to call. Germline V gene data show CDR1 as MNHEY and CDR2 as SMNVEV (reference sequence). Trimming removed 6 bases from V and 1 base from J, with 12 bases in between. This CDR3 spans 14 amino acids. CDR3 DNA sequence: TGTGCCAGCAGCCCCGTCGGGTTCCAAGAGACCCAGTACTTC. Amino acid sequence: CASSPVGFQETQYF.

This chain connects TRBV4-1 to TRBJ2-6; D might be TRBD2 (5 bases). The CDR3 covers 16 residues. Trimming pared 1 base from V and 0 bases from J, leaving 7 bases between. Germline V lookup: CDR1 MGHRA, CDR2 YSYEKL. The CDR3 loop reads CASSQARGSGANVLTF. The CDR3 bases are TGCGCCAGCAGCCAAGCCCGGGGCTCTGGGGCCAACGTCCTGACTTTC.

A word on this clone: This sample also contains other DNA sequences that code for the same CDR3. This sequence joins TRBV7-9 and TRBJ1-1; D not resolved. Germline V lookup: CDR1 SEHNR, CDR2 FQNEAQ (reference sequence). V lost 3 bases to trimming and J lost 1 base, with 6 bases between them. The CDR3 extends over 13 amino acids. The CDR3 loop is CASSFGKNTEAFF. CDR3 DNA sequence: TGTGCCAGCAGCTTCGGCAAGAACACTGAAGCTTTCTTT.

The V gene is TRBV6-1, the J gene TRBJ1-2; D not certain. CDR3 length: 12 amino acids. The germline gives CDR1 MNHNS, CDR2 SASEGT. V was shortened by 0 bases and J by 9 bases, with 8 bases between the two germline ends. This CDR3 is CASSEAPGRYTF. The CDR3 DNA is TGTGCCAGCAGTGAAGCACCCGGCCGCTACACCTTC.

The V call is TRBV5-1, the J call TRBJ2-3; 9 bases fit TRBD2. The CDR3 is 16 amino acids. V shed 0 bases, J shed 4 bases, and the junction held 6 bases outside the gene matches. CDR1 and CDR2 (germline): SGHRS, YFSETQ. The CDR3, as DNA: TGCGCCAGCAGCTTGGTTCTAGCGGGACCATCAGATACGCAGTATTTT. This sequence encodes CASSLVLAGPSDTQYF.

CDR3 nucleotide sequence: TGTGCCAGCAGCCCAGTAGGGACAGGCGGCTACAATGAGCAGTTCTTC. Protein sequence: CASSPVGTGGYNEQFF. V and J are TRBV7-9 and TRBJ2-1; 8 bases align to TRBD1. Germline V gene lookup returns CDR1 SEHNR and CDR2 FQNEAQ (reference sequence). The CDR3 length is 16 residues. J was trimmed by 3 bases and V by 5 bases; bases with no gene match: 9. Variable domain in full (rest from reference TRBV7-9 and TRBJ2-1): DTGVSQNPRHKITKRGQNVTFRCDPISEHNRLYWYRQTLGQGPEFLTYFQNEAQLEKSRLLSDRFSAERPKGSFSTLEIQRTEQGDSAMYLCASSPVGTGGYNEQFFGPGTRLTVL.

CDR3 coding DNA: TGTGCCAGCAGCTTAAGAACTAGCGGGGGGTCGCAGTTCTTC. This encodes CASSLRTSGGSQFF. The J gene is TRBJ2-1, the V gene TRBV11-3, with 12 bases fitting TRBD2. Germline V gives CDR1 SGHNT, CDR2 YENEEA. The junction had 5 bases not matched to a gene; V was cut back by 2 bases and J by 12 bases. The CDR3 contains 14 residues. The complete variable domain, with remaining parts taken from reference TRBV11-3 and TRBJ2-1, reads EAGVVQSPRYKIIEKKQPVAFWCNPISGHNTLYWYLQNLGQGPELLIRYENEEAVDDSQLPKDRFSAERLKGVDSTLKIQPAELGDSAVYLCASSLRTSGGSQFFGPGTRLTVL.

This clone has a single count. The chain employs TRBV5-6 and TRBJ1-6; D is ambiguous. Germline assignment: CDR1 SGHDT and CDR2 YYEEEE. Trimming took off 6 bases at V and 6 bases at J, with 10 bases between the two ends. This CDR3 region has 13 residues. The CDR3 is CASTGRRNSPLHF. Here the CDR3 DNA reads TGTGCCAGCACGGGTCGTCGTAATTCACCCCTCCACTTT.

The rearrangement joins TRBV6-6 to TRBJ1-2; tentative D call: TRBD1 (5 bases). V shed 2 bases and J shed 3 bases, with 10 bases lying between them. The CDR3 is 14 residues long. Per germline, CDR1 MNHNY and CDR2 SVGAGI (reference sequence). CDR3 region: CASSYVGGDYGYTF. The CDR3 DNA is TGTGCCAGCAGTTACGTGGGGGGTGACTATGGCTACACCTTC.

The chain links TRBV19 to TRBJ1-1; no reliable D call. V shed 3 bases and J shed 0 bases, with 8 bases lying between them. The V gene's germline CDR1 is LNHDA and CDR2 SQIVND (reference sequence). The length of the CDR3 is 14 residues. The CDR3 region has the DNA TGTGCCAGTAGTATCCGGGTCCTGAACACTGAAGCTTTCTTT. This codes for CASSIRVLNTEAFF.

On this clone: Other DNA sequences of this sample code for an identical CDR3. This chain uses TRBV5-1 with TRBJ2-5; 8 bases are shared with TRBD1. The junction had 8 bases not matched to a gene; V was cut back by 0 bases and J by 4 bases. Germline lookup yields CDR1 SGHRS and CDR2 YFSETQ. CDR3 length: 16 residues. CDR3 region: CASSLVGQGAGETQYF. In DNA, the CDR3 is TGCGCCAGCAGCTTGGTGGGGCAGGGGGCCGGAGAGACCCAGTACTTC.

The chain recombines TRBV28 with TRBJ1-5; D remains unclear. V shed 11 bases and J shed 7 bases, with 18 bases lying between them. The CDR3 sequence is 13 residues long. The germline V gene encodes CDR1 MDHEN and CDR2 SYDVKM. As DNA, the CDR3 is TGTGCCGCGGGCCCAGGTCGAGGGCAGCCCCAGCATTTT. Its translation: CAAGPGRGQPQHF.

V gene TRBV6-8 combines with J gene TRBJ2-7; TRBD2 aligns across 8 bases. The CDR3 is made up of 16 amino acids. V gave up 2 bases and J gave up 5 bases; unmatched junction bases: 11. Germline V gene data show CDR1 as MNHGY and CDR2 as SAAAGT. The CDR3 loop reads CASSYTARLALNEQYF. CDR3 coding DNA: TGTGCCAGCAGTTACACGGCCCGACTAGCGCTGAACGAGCAGTACTTC.